Following are 13 T cell receptor beta chains from one sample sequenced in a study of CD4 T cells in relation to SARS-CoV-2 and coronaviruses. The assay was immunoSEQ multiplex PCR, and TCRdb's table has in-frame clones only and misses some. The sample carries 20,000 to 25,000 clones, about 70% recorded once. The unexposed donors gave CD4+ T cells in 2011-2018, prior to COVID-19. Isolation of CD4+ T cells took place after 10 days in culture. These TCRs are of unknown antigen specificity. The sequenced sample consisted of CD4+ T cells from PBMCs, cultured in vitro. These receptor sequences come from a human donor in good health.

This chain links TRBV19 with TRBJ1-1; D not certain. The ends were cut back, 1 base at V and 0 bases at J, with 9 bases in the middle. The length of the CDR3 is 15 residues. Germline CDR1 LNHDA, CDR2 SQIVND (reference sequence). The CDR3: CASSIVGSMNTEAFF. Written as DNA, the CDR3 is TGTGCCAGTAGTATAGTTGGGAGTATGAACACTGAAGCTTTCTTT. The full variable domain, in which reference TRBV19 and TRBJ1-1 provide the parts outside the CDR3, is DGGITQSPKYLFRKEGQNVTLSCEQNLNHDAMYWYRQDPGQGLRLIYYSQIVNDFQKGDIAEGYSVSREKKESFPLTVTSAQKNPTAFYLCASSIVGSMNTEAFFGQGTRLTVV.

V and J are TRBV28 and TRBJ2-2, with 8 bases fitting TRBD1. Trimming at V came to 1 base and at J to 5 bases, leaving 9 bases not matched to a gene. Germline V lookup: CDR1 MDHEN, CDR2 SYDVKM. This CDR3 spans 17 amino acids. Written as DNA, the CDR3 is TGTGCCAGCAGTTTATTGTACGGGACAGGATTAACCGGGGAGCTGTTTTTT. This translates into CASSLLYGTGLTGELFF.

This chain joins TRBV6-5 and TRBJ2-7, with 9 bases that match TRBD1. From germline, CDR1 is MNHEY and CDR2 SVGAGI. There are 15 residues in the CDR3. The junction had 14 bases not matched to a gene; V was cut back by 8 bases and J by 6 bases. CDR3 in amino acids: CASDTSQGAFGEQYF. As DNA, the CDR3 is TGTGCCAGCGATACTTCACAGGGGGCCTTTGGCGAGCAGTACTTC.

The V call is TRBV20-1, the J call TRBJ1-2, with D tentatively TRBD1 (5 bases). V was trimmed by 6 bases and J by 8 bases, leaving 13 bases between them. In germline, CDR1 is DFQATT, CDR2 SNEGSKA (reference sequence). The CDR3 totals 11 residues. The CDR3 is CSASTGRGYTF. Written as DNA, the CDR3 is TGCAGTGCCAGCACGGGGCGAGGCTACACCTTC.

This clone is a singleton in its sample. This chain uses TRBV7-3 with TRBJ2-7; D remains ambiguous. Per germline, CDR1 SGHTA and CDR2 FQGTGA. The CDR3 loop spans 14 amino acids. The V end lost 5 bases, the J end lost 7 bases, and 18 bases lay between the germline ends. The CDR3 protein is CASSPAPGGVEQYF. CDR3 DNA: TGTGCCAGCAGCCCCGCTCCGGGCGGTGTAGAGCAGTACTTC.

The rearrangement uses TRBV6-4 and TRBJ2-1; 13 nucleotides agree with TRBD2. This CDR3 comprises 15 residues. The germline V gene encodes CDR1 MRHNA and CDR2 SNTAGT. The junction had 1 base not matched to a gene; V was cut back by 2 bases and J by 6 bases. For the CDR3, the DNA is TGTGCCAGCAGTGACAGGACTAGCGGGAGCAATGAGCAGTTCTTC. Encoded protein: CASSDRTSGSNEQFF.

The chain uses TRBV3-1 (or the pseudogene TRBV3-2) and TRBJ2-1; D remains ambiguous. The V and J ends lost 3 bases and 7 bases respectively, with 13 bases between them. Germline CDR1 and CDR2: LGHDT and YNNKEL (reference sequence). CDR3 length: 14 residues. The CDR3 DNA follows: TGTGCCAGCAGCCAGTTGGGCCGACATAATGAGCAGTTCTTC. It codes for CASSQLGRHNEQFF.

The rearrangement joins TRBV11-2 to TRBJ2-1, with 8 bases lining up with TRBD1. The germline CDR1 and CDR2 sequences are SGHAT and FQNNGV. The CDR3 runs to 15 residues. V lost 4 bases to trimming and J lost 4 bases; unmatched junction nucleotides: 6. CDR3 sequence reads: CASSSDRGPYNEQFF. Here the CDR3 DNA reads TGTGCCAGCAGCTCAGACAGGGGCCCTTACAATGAGCAGTTCTTC.

The chain uses TRBV5-1 and TRBJ1-1; a possible D gene is TRBD1 (6 bases). This CDR3 spans 15 amino acids. Trimming took off 3 bases at V and 4 bases at J, with 16 bases between the two ends. Per germline, CDR1 SGHRS and CDR2 YFSETQ. CDR3 region: CASSSRDPGATEAFF. For the CDR3, the DNA is TGCGCCAGCAGCTCCCGGGACCCAGGGGCCACTGAAGCTTTCTTT.

The rearrangement joins TRBV28 to TRBJ2-1; D could derive from TRBD1 or TRBD2 (6 bases each). V shed 3 bases and J shed 7 bases, with 22 bases lying between them. The CDR3 runs 17 residues. Germline V gives CDR1 MDHEN, CDR2 SYDVKM. The CDR3 sequence is CASSFSSVGGIRNEQFF. The CDR3 DNA follows: TGTGCCAGCAGTTTTAGCAGCGTGGGGGGCATTAGGAATGAGCAGTTCTTC.

The chain is built from TRBV7-7 and TRBJ1-1; D is unclear. The CDR3 has 13 amino acids. CDR1 and CDR2 from the germline V gene are SSHAT and FNYEAQ (reference sequence). V dropped 8 bases and J dropped 0 bases, with 10 bases sitting between them. CDR3 nucleotides: TGTGCCAGCGTTTGGGATCTGAACACTGAAGCTTTCTTT. Its translation is CASVWDLNTEAFF.

The chain couples TRBV6-5 to TRBJ1-5, with TRBD1 identical over 8 bases. V lost 2 bases and J lost 11; bases outside the gene matches: 8. Germline loops: CDR1 MNHEY, CDR2 SVGAGI. There are 14 residues in the CDR3. CDR3 protein: CASSYTDRGLAQHF. The CDR3 bases are TGTGCCAGCAGTTACACAGACAGGGGCCTGGCCCAGCATTTT.

The chain uses TRBV5-1 and TRBJ2-2, with D possibly matching TRBD1 (5 bases). In germline, CDR1 is SGHRS, CDR2 YFSETQ. V was trimmed by 2 bases and J by 7 bases, leaving 18 bases between them. The CDR3 is 16 amino acids. The CDR3 sequence is CASSFRSGASNGELFF. CDR3 coding DNA: TGCGCCAGCAGCTTCCGTAGTGGGGCGTCGAACGGGGAGCTGTTTTTT.